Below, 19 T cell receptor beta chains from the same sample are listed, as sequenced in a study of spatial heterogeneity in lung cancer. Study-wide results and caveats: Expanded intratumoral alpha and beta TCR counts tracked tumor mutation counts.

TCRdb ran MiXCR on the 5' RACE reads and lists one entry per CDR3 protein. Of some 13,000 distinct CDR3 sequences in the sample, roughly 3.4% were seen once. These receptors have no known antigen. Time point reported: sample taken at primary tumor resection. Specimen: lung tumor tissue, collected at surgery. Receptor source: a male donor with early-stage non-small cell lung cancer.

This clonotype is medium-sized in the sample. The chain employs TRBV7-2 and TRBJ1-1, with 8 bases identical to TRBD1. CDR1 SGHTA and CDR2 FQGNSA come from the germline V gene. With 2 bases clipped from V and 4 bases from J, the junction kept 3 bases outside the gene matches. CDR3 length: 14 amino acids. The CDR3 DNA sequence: TGTGCCAGCAGCTTACAGGGGGCGCGCACTGAAGCTTTCTTT. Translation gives CASSLQGARTEAFF. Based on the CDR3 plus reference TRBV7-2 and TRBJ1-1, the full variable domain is GAGVSQSPSNKVTEKGKDVELRCDPISGHTALYWYRQSLGQGLEFLIYFQGNSAPDKSGLPSDRFSAERTGGSVSTLTIQRTQQEDSAVYLCASSLQGARTEAFFGQGTRLTVV.

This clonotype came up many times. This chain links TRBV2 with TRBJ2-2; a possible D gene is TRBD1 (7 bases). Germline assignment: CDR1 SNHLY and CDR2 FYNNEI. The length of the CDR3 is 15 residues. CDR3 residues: CATRGTSQNTGELFF. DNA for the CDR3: TGTGCTACCAGGGGGACTTCTCAAAACACCGGGGAGCTGTTTTTT. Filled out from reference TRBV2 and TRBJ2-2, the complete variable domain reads EPEVTQTPSHQVTQMGQEVILRCVPISNHLYFYWYRQILGQKVEFLVSFYNNEISEKSEIFDDQFSVERPDGSNFTLKIRSTKLEDSAMYFCATRGTSQNTGELFFGEGSRLTVL.

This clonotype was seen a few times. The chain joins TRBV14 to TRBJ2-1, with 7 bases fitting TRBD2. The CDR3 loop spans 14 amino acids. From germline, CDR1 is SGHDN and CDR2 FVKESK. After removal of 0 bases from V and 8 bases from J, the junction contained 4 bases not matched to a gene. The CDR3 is CASSQDWGGDEQFF. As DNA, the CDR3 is TGTGCCAGCAGCCAAGATTGGGGAGGGGATGAGCAGTTCTTC.

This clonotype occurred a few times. The CDR3 region has the DNA TGTGCCAGCAGCCCGGACGGATGTAACACTGAAGCTTTCTTT. Amino acids: CASSPDGCNTEAFF. The chain recombines TRBV7-9 with TRBJ1-1; no definite D call. The germline CDR1 and CDR2 sequences are SEHNR and FQNEAQ (reference sequence). V was clipped by 5 bases and J by 2 bases, with 12 bases between them. The CDR3 is 14 residues long.

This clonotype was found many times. This chain's CDR3 is CASSQVFTNIQYF. In DNA, the CDR3 is TGTGCCAGCAGCCAGGTGTTTACAAACATTCAGTACTTC. The chain carries TRBV14 and TRBJ2-4; the D is unclear. The germline V gene has CDR1 SGHDN and CDR2 FVKESK. V shed 3 bases and J shed 6 bases, with 9 bases lying between them. The CDR3 extends over 13 amino acids.

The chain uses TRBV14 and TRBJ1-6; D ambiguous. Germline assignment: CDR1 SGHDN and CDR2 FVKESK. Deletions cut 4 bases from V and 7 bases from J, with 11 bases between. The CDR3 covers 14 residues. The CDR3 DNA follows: TGTGCCAGCAGCCTATTTAGTTCGAATTCACCCCTCCACTTT. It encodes CASSLFSSNSPLHF. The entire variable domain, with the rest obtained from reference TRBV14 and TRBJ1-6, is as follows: EAGVTQFPSHSVIEKGQTVTLRCDPISGHDNLYWYRRVMGKEIKFLLHFVKESKQDESGMPNNRFLAERTGGTYSTLKVQPAELEDSGVYFCASSLFSSNSPLHFGNGTRLTVT.

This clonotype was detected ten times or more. CDR3 protein: CASSLSGTHLANGYTF. Here the CDR3 DNA reads TGTGCCAGCAGCTTAAGTGGGACCCACCTGGCTAATGGCTACACCTTC. This sequence joins TRBV7-2 and TRBJ1-2; weak D call: TRBD1 (5 bases). This CDR3 region has 16 residues. CDR1 is SGHTA and CDR2 is FQGNSA in the germline V gene. V dropped 2 bases and J dropped 6 bases, with 19 bases sitting between them.

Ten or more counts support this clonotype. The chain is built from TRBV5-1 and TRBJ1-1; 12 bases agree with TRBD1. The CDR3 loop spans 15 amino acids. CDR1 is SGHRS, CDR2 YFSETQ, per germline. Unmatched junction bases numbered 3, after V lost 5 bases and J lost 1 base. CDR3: CASRGQGARNTEAFF. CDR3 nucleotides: TGCGCCAGCAGGGGACAGGGGGCCAGGAACACTGAAGCTTTCTTT.

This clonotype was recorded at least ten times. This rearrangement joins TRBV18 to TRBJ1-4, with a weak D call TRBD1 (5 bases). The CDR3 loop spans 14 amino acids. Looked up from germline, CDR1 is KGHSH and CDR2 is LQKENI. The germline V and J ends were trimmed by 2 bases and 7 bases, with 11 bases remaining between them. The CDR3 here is CASSPGGFGEKLFF. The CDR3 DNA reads TGTGCCAGCTCACCAGGGGGGTTTGGTGAAAAACTGTTTTTT.

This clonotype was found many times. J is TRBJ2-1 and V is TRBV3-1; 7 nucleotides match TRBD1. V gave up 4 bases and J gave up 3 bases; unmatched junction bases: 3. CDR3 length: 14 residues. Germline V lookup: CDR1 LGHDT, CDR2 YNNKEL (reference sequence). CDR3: CASSLWDSYNEQFF. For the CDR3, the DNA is TGTGCCAGCAGCCTTTGGGACAGCTACAATGAGCAGTTCTTC.

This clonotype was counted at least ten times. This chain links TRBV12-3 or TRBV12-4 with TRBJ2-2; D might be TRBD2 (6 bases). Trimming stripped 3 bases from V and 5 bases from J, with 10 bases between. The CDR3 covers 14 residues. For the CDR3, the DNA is TGTGCCAGCAGTTTCCGGGGGAGGACCGGGGAGCTGTTTTTT. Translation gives CASSFRGRTGELFF.

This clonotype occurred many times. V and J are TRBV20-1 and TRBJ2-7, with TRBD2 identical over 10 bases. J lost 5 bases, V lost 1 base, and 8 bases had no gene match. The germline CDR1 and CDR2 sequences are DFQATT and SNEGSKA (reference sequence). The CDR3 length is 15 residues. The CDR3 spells CSARAPGLASHEQYF. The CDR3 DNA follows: TGCAGTGCTAGAGCCCCGGGACTAGCGTCCCACGAGCAGTACTTC.

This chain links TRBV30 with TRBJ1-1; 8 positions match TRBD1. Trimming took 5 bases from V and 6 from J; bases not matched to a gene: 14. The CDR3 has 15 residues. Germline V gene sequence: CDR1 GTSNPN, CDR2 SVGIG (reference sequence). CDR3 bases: TGTGCCTGGGCCAGGGGGCTGTGGGCCGGGGCTGAAGCTTTCTTT. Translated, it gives CAWARGLWAGAEAFF.

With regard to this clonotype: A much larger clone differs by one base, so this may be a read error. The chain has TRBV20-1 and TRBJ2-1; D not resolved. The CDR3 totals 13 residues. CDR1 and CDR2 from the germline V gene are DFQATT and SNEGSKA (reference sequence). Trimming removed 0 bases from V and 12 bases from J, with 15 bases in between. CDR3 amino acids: CSARDYCDSGQFF. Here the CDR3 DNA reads TGCAGTGCTAGAGATTATTGCGATAGTGGGCAGTTCTTC.

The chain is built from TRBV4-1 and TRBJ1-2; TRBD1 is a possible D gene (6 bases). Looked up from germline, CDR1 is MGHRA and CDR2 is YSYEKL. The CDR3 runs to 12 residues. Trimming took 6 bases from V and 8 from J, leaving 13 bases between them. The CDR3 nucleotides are TGCGCCAGCAGGCGAGGGGGGGGGGGCTACACCTTC. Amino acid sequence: CASRRGGGGYTF.

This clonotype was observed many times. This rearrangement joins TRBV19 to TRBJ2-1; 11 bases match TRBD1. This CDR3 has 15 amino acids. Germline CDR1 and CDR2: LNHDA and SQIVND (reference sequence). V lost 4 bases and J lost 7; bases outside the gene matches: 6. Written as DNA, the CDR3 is TGTGCCAGTAGTACGGGACAGGGGGGAAAGAATGAGCAGTTCTTC. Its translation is CASSTGQGGKNEQFF.

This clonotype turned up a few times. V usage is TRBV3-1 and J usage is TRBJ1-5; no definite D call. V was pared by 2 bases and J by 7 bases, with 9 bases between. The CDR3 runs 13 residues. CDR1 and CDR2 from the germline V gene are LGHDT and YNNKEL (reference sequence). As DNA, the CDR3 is TGTGCCAGCAGCCAATGGGGTGGCCAGCCCCAGCATTTT. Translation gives CASSQWGGQPQHF.

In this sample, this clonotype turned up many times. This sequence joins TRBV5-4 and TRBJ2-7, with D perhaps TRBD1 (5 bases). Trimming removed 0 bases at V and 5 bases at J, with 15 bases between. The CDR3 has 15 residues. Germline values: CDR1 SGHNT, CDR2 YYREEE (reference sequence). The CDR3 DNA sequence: TGTGCCAGCAGCTTGGACACAGGTTCAGTCCACGAGCAGTACGTC. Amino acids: CASSLDTGSVHEQYV.

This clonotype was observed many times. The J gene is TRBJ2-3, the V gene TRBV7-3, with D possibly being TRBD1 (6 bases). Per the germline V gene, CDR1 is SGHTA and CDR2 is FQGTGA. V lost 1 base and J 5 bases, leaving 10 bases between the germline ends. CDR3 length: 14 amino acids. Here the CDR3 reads CASSLRPGEDTQYF. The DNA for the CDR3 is TGTGCCAGCAGCTTAAGGCCAGGGGAAGATACGCAGTATTTT.